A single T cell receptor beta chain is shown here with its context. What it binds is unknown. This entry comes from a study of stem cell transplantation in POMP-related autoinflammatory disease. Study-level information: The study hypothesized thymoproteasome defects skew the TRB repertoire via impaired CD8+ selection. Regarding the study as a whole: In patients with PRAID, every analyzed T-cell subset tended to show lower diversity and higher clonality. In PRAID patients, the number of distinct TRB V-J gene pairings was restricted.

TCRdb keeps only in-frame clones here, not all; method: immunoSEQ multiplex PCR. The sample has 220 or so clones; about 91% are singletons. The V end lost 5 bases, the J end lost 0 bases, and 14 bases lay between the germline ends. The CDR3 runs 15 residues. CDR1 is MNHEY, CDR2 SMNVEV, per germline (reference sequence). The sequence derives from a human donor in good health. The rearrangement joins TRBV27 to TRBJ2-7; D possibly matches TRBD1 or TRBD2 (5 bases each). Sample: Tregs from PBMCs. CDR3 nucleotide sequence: TGTGCCAGCAGTCCCGCAGGGAGATCCTCCTACGAGCAGTACTTC. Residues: CASSPAGRSSYEQYF.